This is a list of T cell receptor beta chains from one sample in a study of T cell responses to AZD1222 COVID-19 vaccine. Generated by immunoSEQ multiplex PCR, the TCRdb table keeps only in-frame clones and is missing some. The repertoire holds 85,000 or so clones, with 90% to 95% as singletons. Sequenced here: peripheral blood, sampled 28 days after the second AZD1222 dose. All receptors derive from an adult who received the AZD1222 COVID-19 vaccine. Both conserved end residues are part of each CDR3. A D gene is named only where the DNA matches it firmly. Clone size is given for some rows only: seen once, a few or many times, or a class if the clone is expanded.

>TRBD1|TRBJ2-7|TRBV5-4|NA
TGTGCCAGCAGCCCTGACAGGGGAAGGTCCTACGAGCAGTACTTC
CASSPDRGRSYEQYF
>NA|TRBJ1-1|TRBV7-2|NA
TGTGCCAGCAGCTTAGAAATGAACACTGAAGCTTTCTTT
CASSLEMNTEAFF
>NA|TRBJ1-2|TRBV30|NA
TGTGCCTGGAGTGCCCCTTTCGGCGTGATTAACTATGGCTACACCTTC
CAWSAPFGVINYGYTF
>TRBD1|TRBJ2-2|TRBV19|NA
TGTGCCAGTAAAAAAGGGGGCAACACCGGGGAGCTGTTTTTT
CASKKGGNTGELFF
>NA|TRBJ1-6|TRBV30|NA
TGTGCCTGGAGCCGAGGGGAGGGCACCCTCCACTTT
CAWSRGEGTLHF
>NA|TRBJ1-4|TRBV19|NA
TGTGCCAGTAGTATAGTTGGTTCGCGTTACTCAACTAATGAAAAACTGTTTTTT
CASSIVGSRYSTNEKLFF
>TRBD1|TRBJ1-5|TRBV7-8|NA
TGTGCCAGCAGCTTAGCATGGACAGGGGCTATCAATCAGCCCCAGCATTTT
CASSLAWTGAINQPQHF
>NA|TRBJ1-1|TRBV6-5|NA
TGTGCCAGCACCAAGGGGGGCTTCAACACTGAAGCTTTCTTT
CASTKGGFNTEAFF
>NA|TRBJ1-5|TRBV5-5|NA
TGTGCCAGCAGCCTGGGAGGATATAGCAATCAGCCCCAGCATTTT
CASSLGGYSNQPQHF
>NA|TRBJ1-4|TRBV18|NA
TGTGCCAGCTCCCATGACAGGCTTAATGAAAAACTGTTTTTT
CASSHDRLNEKLFF
>NA|TRBJ2-3|TRBV7-2|once
TGTGCCAGTCAAAGAAAGGGGGGGCCGGGCACAGATACGCAGTATTTT
CASQRKGGPGTDTQYF
>NA|TRBJ1-6|TRBV12-3/TRBV12-4|NA
TGTGCCAGCAGTCTTGACAGTTCCTCCCTCCACTTT
CASSLDSSSLHF
>TRBD1|TRBJ2-3|TRBV7-3|NA
TGTGCCAGCAGGGTCGGACAGGGGATGGACCTAGATACGCAGTATTTT
CASRVGQGMDLDTQYF
>TRBD1|TRBJ1-1|TRBV19|NA
TGTGCCAGTAGTACCCTAGGGACAGTATCGATGAACACTGAAGCTTTCTTT
CASSTLGTVSMNTEAFF
>NA|TRBJ2-6|TRBV7-3|NA
TGTGCCAGCAGCTCAACCGGGACTTTGTCCTCTGGGGCCAACGTCCTGACTTTC
CASSSTGTLSSGANVLTF
>NA|TRBJ2-7|TRBV18|NA
TGTGCCAGCTCACCACCGGGACACTACTACGAGCAGTACTTC
CASSPPGHYYEQYF
>NA|TRBJ1-2|TRBV28|NA
TGTGCCAGCAGTGGGAGGGCGTACTATGGCTACACCTTC
CASSGRAYYGYTF
>NA|TRBJ2-7|TRBV27|few
TGTGCCAGCACGCAGTTGGGGTGGGGGTACTTC
CASTQLGWGYF
>NA|TRBJ2-7|TRBV28|NA
TGTGCCAGCACCCAACGGGGCGAGACCTACGAGCAGTACTTC
CASTQRGETYEQYF
>NA|TRBJ1-2|TRBV30|NA
TGTGCCTGGGGTGGAGGTCCTAACTATGGCTACACCTTC
CAWGGGPNYGYTF
>NA|TRBJ2-1|TRBV19|NA
TGTGCCAGTACGCCTTCTACGGGTGGAAATGAGCAGTTCTTC
CASTPSTGGNEQFF
>NA|TRBJ2-5|TRBV6-5|NA
TGTGCCAGCAGTTACGGGGCTAGAAGGTACCAAGAGACCCAGTACTTC
CASSYGARRYQETQYF
>NA|TRBJ2-1|TRBV27|NA
TGTGCCAGCAGACAAGGGGGCAATGAGCAGTTCTTC
CASRQGGNEQFF
>TRBD1|TRBJ1-5|TRBV18|NA
TGTGCCAGCTCGTCTGGACAGGGGTCCAATCAGCCCCAGCATTTT
CASSSGQGSNQPQHF
>NA|TRBJ1-1|TRBV3-1/TRBV3-2|NA
TGTGCCAGCAGCCGAACAGGGAGCCGGACTGAAGCTTTCTTT
CASSRTGSRTEAFF
>NA|TRBJ2-5|TRBV5-1|NA
TGCGCCAGCAGCTTGGGGGACATCTCCGAGACCCAGTACTTC
CASSLGDISETQYF
>NA|TRBJ2-5|TRBV15|once
TGTGCCACCAGCAGAGAAGAGACCCAGTACTTC
CATSREETQYF
>NA|TRBJ1-2|TRBV24-1|once
TGTGCCACCAGTGACCGGGAACTTGGCTACACCTTC
CATSDRELGYTF
>NA|TRBJ2-7|TRBV4-1|NA
TGCGCCAGCAGCCATATCCAGGGAGGAACCTACGAGCAGTACTTC
CASSHIQGGTYEQYF
>NA|TRBJ1-1|TRBV3-1/TRBV3-2|NA
TGTGCCAGCAGCCAAGGGTTCGCAGGGGCGGGTACTGAAGCTTTCTTT
CASSQGFAGAGTEAFF
>NA|TRBJ1-5|TRBV5-1|NA
TGCGCCAGCAGCCTGGGGGGGGACAATCAGCCCCAGCATTTT
CASSLGGDNQPQHF
>TRBD1|TRBJ1-5|TRBV28|NA
TGTGCCAGCAGTTCCCCGGGACAGGGGACGAAGGGGCCCCAGCATTTT
CASSSPGQGTKGPQHF
>NA|TRBJ1-2|TRBV19|NA
TGTGCCAGTAGTATAGAAAGTCTCAACTATGGCTACACCTTC
CASSIESLNYGYTF
>NA|TRBJ1-5|TRBV3-1/TRBV3-2|NA
TGTGCCAGCAGCCCATTCTCGGGGAATCAGCCCCAGCATTTT
CASSPFSGNQPQHF
>NA|TRBJ1-2|TRBV3-1/TRBV3-2|NA
TGTGCCAGCAGCAGCTTACAAAGTAGCTACACCTTC
CASSSLQSSYTF
>NA|TRBJ1-1|TRBV4-1|NA
TGCGCCAGCGGACCCGGACGGAGGAACACTGAAGCTTTCTTT
CASGPGRRNTEAFF
>TRBD1|TRBJ1-2|TRBV25-1|NA
TGTGCCAGCAGCCACAGGGGGTTAAACTATGGCTACACCTTC
CASSHRGLNYGYTF
>TRBD1|TRBJ2-7|TRBV5-6|NA
TGTGCCAGCAGCCTAGACAGGGGAAGCTACGAGCAGTACTTC
CASSLDRGSYEQYF
>NA|TRBJ2-7|TRBV18|NA
TGTGCCAGCTCACCGACGGTGGCCTGGAGCTACGAGCAGTACTTC
CASSPTVAWSYEQYF
>NA|TRBJ2-3|TRBV12-3/TRBV12-4|once
TGTGCCAGCAGCCCCTTACTCACAGATACGCAGTATTTT
CASSPLLTDTQYF
>TRBD1|TRBJ1-1|TRBV10-1|once
TGCGCCAGCAGTGAGACCCGGAGACAGGGACCCACTGAAGCTTTCTTT
CASSETRRQGPTEAFF
>NA|TRBJ2-7|TRBV27|NA
TGTGCCAGCAGTTCAGAGACAGGCAGCTACGAGCAGTACTTC
CASSSETGSYEQYF
>TRBD1|TRBJ1-1|TRBV5-1|NA
TGCGCCAGCAGCTCTTCAGGGGGCAGCACTGAAGCTTTCTTT
CASSSSGGSTEAFF
>NA|TRBJ2-3|TRBV5-5|NA
TGTGCCAGCAGCCCGACAGGATCCCGGCCCTGGGCAGATACGCAGTATTTT
CASSPTGSRPWADTQYF
>NA|TRBJ2-3|TRBV18|NA
TGTGCCAGCTCACCAGCCAGACCGCTTTATACGCAGTATTTT
CASSPARPLYTQYF
>NA|TRBJ2-1|TRBV5-4|NA
TGTGCCAGCAACGGAAAAACCTCCTACAATGAGCAGTTCTTC
CASNGKTSYNEQFF
>TRBD1|TRBJ1-6|TRBV11-2|NA
TGTGCCAGCAGCCCCCGACAGGGAAAAAATTCACCCCTCCACTTT
CASSPRQGKNSPLHF
>TRBD1|TRBJ1-6|TRBV24-1|NA
TGTGCCACCAGTGAGATAACAGGGGGGAATTCACCCCTCCACTTT
CATSEITGGNSPLHF
>TRBD1|TRBJ2-7|TRBV11-3|NA
TGTGCCAGCAGCTTAGATGGGACAGCCTCCTACGAGCAGTACTTC
CASSLDGTASYEQYF
>NA|TRBJ1-5|TRBV19|NA
TGTGCCAGTAGTATGCGGGACGGTAGGGGCAGGAATCAGCCCCAGCATTTT
CASSMRDGRGRNQPQHF
>TRBD1|TRBJ1-4|TRBV27|NA
TGTGCCAGCAGTCGGGACAGAAGTGCAACTAATGAAAAACTGTTTTTT
CASSRDRSATNEKLFF
>NA|TRBJ2-1|TRBV19|NA
TGTGCCAGTAGTATAGGACTCTACAATGAGCAGTTCTTC
CASSIGLYNEQFF
>TRBD2|TRBJ2-2|TRBV4-2|NA
TGTGCCAGCAGCACCGGACTAGCGGCCACCGGGGAGCTGTTTTTT
CASSTGLAATGELFF
>NA|TRBJ2-1|TRBV7-3|few
TGTGCCAGCAGCCCTAACGCCGGTTGGCGGCCGAGCTCCTACAATGAGCAGTTCTTC
CASSPNAGWRPSSYNEQFF
>TRBD1|TRBJ2-7|TRBV7-8|NA
TGTGCCAGCAGCATGACCGGGGCAGGGGGAGACCCTAACGAGCAGTACTTC
CASSMTGAGGDPNEQYF
>NA|TRBJ1-4|TRBV28|NA
TGTGCCAGCAGCCGACATGCAACTAATGAAAAACTGTTTTTT
CASSRHATNEKLFF
>NA|TRBJ1-1|TRBV6-5|NA
TGTGCCAGCAGCCTGATGACAGCGAACACTGAAGCTTTCTTT
CASSLMTANTEAFF